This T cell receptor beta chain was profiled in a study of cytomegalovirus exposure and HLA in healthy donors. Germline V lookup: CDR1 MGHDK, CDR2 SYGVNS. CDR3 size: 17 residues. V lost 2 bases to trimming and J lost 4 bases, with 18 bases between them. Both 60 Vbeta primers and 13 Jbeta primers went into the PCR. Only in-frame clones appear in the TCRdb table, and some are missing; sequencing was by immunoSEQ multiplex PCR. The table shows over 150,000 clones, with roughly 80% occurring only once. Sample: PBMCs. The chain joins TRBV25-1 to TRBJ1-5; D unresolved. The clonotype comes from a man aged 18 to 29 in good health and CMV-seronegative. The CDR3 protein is CASSENGLSARNQPQHF. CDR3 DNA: TGTGCCAGCAGTGAAAACGGCCTATCGGCTAGAAATCAGCCCCAGCATTTT.